The source of this T cell receptor beta chain is a study of T cell responses to AZD1222 COVID-19 vaccine. Study findings and constraints: Most donors were white British and more were female, and clonal diversity was possibly underestimated. There were vaccine-associated CD4 TCRs across spike, dominant at 160-218 and 743-854. Spike-specific TCR breadth and depth both grew after two AZD1222 doses.

In the case of this clone: The antigen remains undetermined.

Using immunoSEQ multiplex PCR, the repertoire was profiled, and TCRdb retains in-frame clones only, with some absent. The table has approximately 110,000 clones, 88% seen once. This clonotype originated in an adult in good health. This sample comprised peripheral blood, obtained on day 0 of AZD1222 vaccination.

The CDR3 nucleotides read TGCGCCAGCAGCTTGCTGGAGAGTTCACCCCTCCACTTT. It encodes CASSLLESSPLHF. The rearrangement uses TRBV5-1 and TRBJ1-6; no definite D call. Germline CDR1 reads SGHRS; CDR2 reads YFSETQ. The CDR3 has 13 residues. V gave up 1 base and J gave up 9 bases, with 8 bases separating them.